This T cell receptor beta chain was identified during a study of T cell repertoires in cytomegalovirus infection. In TCRdb, the reads were re-called with MiXCR into one record per CDR3 protein. The repertoire includes some 440,000 distinct CDR3 sequences, about 33% of them detected once, and roughly 13% sits in the top ten. What was sequenced was PBMCs. The TCR originated in a human donor in good health (CMV status not recorded). Some clones in this sample may be carry-over from other donors' samples.

CDR3 DNA sequence: TGTGCCAGCAGCCACCCCAAGATCGGAAACACAGATACGCAGTATTTT. Translation gives CASSHPKIGNTDTQYF. This sequence joins TRBV14 and TRBJ2-3; no firm D call. Germline CDR1 reads SGHDN; CDR2 reads FVKESK. The CDR3 extends over 16 amino acids. The V end lost 3 bases, the J end lost 2 bases, and 15 bases lay between the germline ends.